These T cell receptor beta chains were read from a single sample in a study of control samples from healthy donors and cancer patients. Sequencing was performed with immunoSEQ multiplex PCR; in TCRdb, only in-frame clones are kept and a portion is missing. The data show some 140,000 clones, just under 95% seen once. Material for sequencing was blood. The receptors originated from a middle-aged man in good health. The CDR3 runs from the conserved cysteine through the conserved F or W. A D gene is named only where the DNA matches it firmly. The size entry is marked missing in some rows and otherwise reads once, few, many or a size class.

NA | TRBJ1-5 | TRBV4-1 | NA | CASSQGQPQHF | TGCGCCAGCAGCCAAGGCCAGCCCCAGCATTTT
NA | TRBJ2-7 | TRBV27 | NA | CASSTGLRSYEQYF | TGTGCCAGCAGTACGGGCCTTCGCTCCTACGAGCAGTACTTC
once | TRBJ2-7 | TRBV12-5 | NA | CASGLATEWRKYEQYF | TGTGCTAGTGGTTTGGCGACCGAATGGCGAAAATACGAGCAGTACTTC
NA | TRBJ1-1 | TRBV2 | NA | CASEAGWIAFF | TGTGCCAGCGAGGCAGGGTGGATCGCTTTCTTT
NA | TRBJ1-2 | TRBV6-6 | NA | CASSYGQKHGYTF | TGTGCCAGCAGTTACGGACAGAAGCATGGCTACACCTTC
NA | TRBJ1-1 | TRBV5-1 | NA | CASRGRQTNTEAFF | TGCGCCAGCAGGGGCAGGCAAACCAACACTGAAGCTTTCTTT
NA | TRBJ1-1 | TRBV20-1 | NA | CSAVHNTEAFF | TGCAGTGCGGTTCACAACACTGAAGCTTTCTTT
NA | TRBJ2-7 | TRBV27 | TRBD1 | CASSPGTAYEQYF | TGTGCCAGCAGCCCCGGGACAGCCTACGAGCAGTACTTC
NA | TRBJ2-1 | TRBV6-5 | TRBD1 | CASSSDRGRNNEQFF | TGTGCCAGCAGTTCGGACAGGGGGCGGAACAATGAGCAGTTCTTC
NA | TRBJ1-1 | TRBV11-3 | NA | CASSLDGTGRFAAFF | TGTGCCAGCAGCTTAGATGGGACGGGACGATTTGCAGCTTTCTTT
NA | TRBJ1-1 | TRBV6-1 | NA | CASSDSPGGNTEAFF | TGTGCCAGCAGTGACAGTCCAGGAGGGAACACTGAAGCTTTCTTT
NA | TRBJ1-5 | TRBV28 | NA | CASREQGGDQPQHF | TGTGCCAGCAGAGAACAGGGAGGGGATCAGCCCCAGCATTTT
NA | TRBJ2-1 | TRBV29-1 | TRBD1 | CSVEGGGSNEQFF | TGCAGCGTTGAAGGAGGGGGCTCGAATGAGCAGTTCTTC
NA | TRBJ2-3 | TRBV4-1 | NA | CASSAIVGTDTQYF | TGCGCCAGCAGCGCTATAGTAGGCACAGATACGCAGTATTTT